One sample yielded the 24 T cell receptor beta chains listed below, sequenced in a study of T cells after somatic rescue of genetic block. TCRdb keeps only in-frame clones here, not all; method: immunoSEQ multiplex PCR. The data contain some 15,000 clones, 70% to 85% of them seen just once; the ten biggest clones take up 13% to 15%. The material sequenced was peripheral blood mononuclear cells (PBMCs). These receptors originate from a boy aged 10-17 years.

The chain links TRBV5-1 to TRBJ1-2, with no clear D. CDR1 is SGHRS and CDR2 is YFSETQ in the germline V gene. The CDR3 length is 13 residues. Trimming cost V 1 base and J 0 bases, with 4 bases left between them. CDR3 protein: CASSLRANYGYTF. The CDR3 DNA is TGCGCCAGCAGCTTGAGAGCTAACTATGGCTACACCTTC.

V and J are TRBV18 and TRBJ1-4; D gene unclear. Between the trimmed V and J ends, which lost 2 bases and 3 bases, there was a span of 10 bases. Germline V gene lookup returns CDR1 KGHSH and CDR2 LQKENI. The CDR3 is made up of 15 amino acids. For the CDR3, the DNA is TGTGCCAGCTCACCAATGGTAGGAGCTAATGAAAAACTGTTTTTT. It is translated as CASSPMVGANEKLFF.

The V call is TRBV27, the J call TRBJ2-3; 8 bases agree with TRBD2. The CDR3 length is 15 residues. From germline, CDR1 is MNHEY and CDR2 SMNVEV (reference sequence). With 5 bases clipped from V and 3 bases from J, the junction kept 7 bases outside the gene matches. The CDR3 DNA sequence: TGTGCCAGCAGTCCACCCGGGACTAGTACAGATACGCAGTATTTT. This encodes CASSPPGTSTDTQYF.

V is TRBV18 and J is TRBJ2-1, with no clear D. The ends were cut back, 3 bases at V and 2 bases at J, with 8 bases in the middle. CDR1 is KGHSH, CDR2 LQKENI, per germline. The CDR3 extends over 14 amino acids. The CDR3 DNA reads TGTGCCAGCTCACCGGTACAGACCTACAATGAGCAGTTCTTC. It is translated as CASSPVQTYNEQFF.

This chain joins TRBV5-1 and TRBJ2-7, with D possibly matching TRBD1 (6 bases). Trimming removed 0 bases at V and 6 bases at J, with 10 bases between. CDR1 is SGHRS, CDR2 YFSETQ, per germline. This CDR3 is 13 amino acids long. CDR3 amino acids: CASSLAGTTEQYF. The DNA of the CDR3 is TGCGCCAGCAGCTTGGCCGGGACAACCGAGCAGTACTTC.

The chain joins TRBV7-9 to TRBJ2-7; 7 positions agree with TRBD1. CDR1 is SEHNR and CDR2 is FQNEAQ in the germline V gene (reference sequence). The CDR3 spans 13 residues. The J segment lost 6 bases and the V segment lost 5 bases, leaving 7 bases of the junction unmatched. The CDR3 sequence is CASSPPQGTEQYF. CDR3 bases: TGTGCCAGCAGCCCACCACAGGGGACCGAGCAGTACTTC.

About this clone itself: Additional DNA sequences in this sample encode the identical CDR3. The chain couples TRBV4-1 to TRBJ2-7, with D hard to call. The CDR3 is 14 residues long. CDR1 and CDR2 (germline): MGHRA, YSYEKL. Trimming took 1 base from V and 5 from J, leaving 12 bases between them. This CDR3 reads CASSQGMGNNEQYF. The DNA for the CDR3 is TGCGCCAGCAGCCAAGGTATGGGTAACAACGAGCAGTACTTC.

In this sample, this clone turned up once. This chain joins TRBV5-6 and TRBJ1-4; 7 bases fit TRBD1. V gave up 1 base and J gave up 4 bases; unmatched junction bases: 13. Germline V gene lookup returns CDR1 SGHDT and CDR2 YYEEEE. The CDR3 loop spans 18 amino acids. The CDR3 loop is CASSLFWAGGNFNEKLFF. CDR3 nucleotide sequence: TGTGCCAGCAGCTTGTTTTGGGCAGGGGGAAATTTTAATGAAAAACTGTTTTTT.

V is TRBV14 and J is TRBJ2-7; tentative D call: TRBD1 (5 bases). From germline, CDR1 is SGHDN and CDR2 FVKESK. This CDR3 has 13 residues. Trimming pared 0 bases from V and 12 bases from J, leaving 15 bases between. The chain's CDR3 is CASSQDLRAGSYF. The CDR3 region has the DNA TGTGCCAGCAGCCAAGATCTAAGGGCAGGGTCGTACTTC.

This chain uses TRBV5-6 with TRBJ2-6; TRBD1 matches at 7 bases. The CDR3 is made up of 15 amino acids. Germline V gene lookup returns CDR1 SGHDT and CDR2 YYEEEE. Trimming at V came to 6 bases and at J to 1 base, leaving 4 bases not matched to a gene. CDR3 nucleotide sequence: TGTGCCAGCACCCCGACAGGGTCTGGGGCCAACGTCCTGACTTTC. It specifies CASTPTGSGANVLTF.

V is TRBV18 and J is TRBJ2-7; 8 nucleotides agree with TRBD2. From germline, CDR1 is KGHSH and CDR2 LQKENI. The CDR3 consists of 18 residues. Trimming at V came to 3 bases and at J to 1 base, leaving 14 bases not matched to a gene. Here the CDR3 reads CASSPMPLKSGRSYEQYF. CDR3 bases: TGTGCCAGCTCACCTATGCCTCTCAAGAGCGGGAGATCCTACGAGCAGTACTTC.

The chain uses TRBV27 and TRBJ2-3; D unresolved. Between the trimmed V and J ends, which lost 1 base and 6 bases, there was a span of 8 bases. Germline V gene lookup returns CDR1 MNHEY and CDR2 SMNVEV (reference sequence). This CDR3 is 13 amino acids long. CDR3 loop: CASSLWVTDTQYF. The CDR3, as DNA: TGTGCCAGCAGTTTATGGGTTACGGATACGCAGTATTTT.

The rearrangement links TRBV5-8 to TRBJ1-3; 8 bases line up with TRBD1. The V gene end was trimmed by 4 bases and the J gene end by 4 bases; junction bases not matched to a gene: 4. This CDR3 spans 14 amino acids. The V gene's germline CDR1 is SGHTS and CDR2 YDEGEE. The CDR3 here is CASSLGQGGNTIYF. The CDR3 nucleotides read TGTGCCAGCAGCCTCGGACAGGGAGGAAACACCATATATTTT.

This chain joins TRBV7-8 and TRBJ2-2; 7 bases map to TRBD2. Germline CDR1 reads SGHVS; CDR2 reads FQNEAQ. The ends lost 0 bases at V and 5 bases at J; junction bases unmatched: 6. The CDR3 is made up of 16 amino acids. The CDR3 sequence is CASSLALLGGTGELFF. The DNA of the CDR3 is TGTGCCAGCAGCTTAGCTCTACTGGGGGGGACCGGGGAGCTGTTTTTT.

V and J are TRBV20-1 and TRBJ2-7; the D is unclear. V was trimmed by 3 bases and J by 6 bases, leaving 9 bases between them. The CDR3 runs 11 residues. Germline values: CDR1 DFQATT, CDR2 SNEGSKA (reference sequence). The CDR3: CSARPWSEQYF. The CDR3 region has the DNA TGCAGTGCTAGGCCGTGGAGCGAGCAGTACTTC.

The rearrangement joins TRBV9 to TRBJ1-3, with D possibly TRBD1 on 5 matching bases. The CDR3 runs to 13 residues. V shed 0 bases and J shed 8 bases, with 9 bases lying between them. Germline-derived CDR1 and CDR2 are SGDLS and YYNGEE. CDR3 DNA: TGTGCCAGCAGCGTAGATGGAGGGGACACCATATATTTT. Its translation: CASSVDGGDTIYF.

The chain carries TRBV6-6 and TRBJ1-6; D remains ambiguous. Germline V CDR1 and CDR2: MNHNY, SVGAGI (reference sequence). There are 12 residues in the CDR3. Trimming left V 5 bases short and J 4 bases short, with 3 bases between. In DNA form, the CDR3 reads TGTGCCAGCAGTAGATATAATTCACCCCTCCACTTT. Its protein is CASSRYNSPLHF.

The chain has TRBV6-5 and TRBJ2-7, with D perhaps assigned TRBD1 or TRBD2 (5 bases each). The CDR3 covers 12 residues. In germline, CDR1 is MNHEY, CDR2 SVGAGI. V dropped 4 bases and J dropped 6 bases, with 10 bases sitting between them. Here the CDR3 reads CASSWGYGEQYF. The CDR3 DNA follows: TGTGCCAGCAGTTGGGGGTACGGCGAGCAGTACTTC.

The chain carries TRBV7-3 and TRBJ2-3; D may be TRBD2 (6 bases). The CDR3 is 16 amino acids. The ends were cut back, 2 bases at V and 3 bases at J, with 15 bases in the middle. Per germline, CDR1 SGHTA and CDR2 FQGTGA. This CDR3 is CASSLAGSEGTDTQYF. The CDR3 nucleotides read TGTGCCAGCAGCTTAGCGGGATCCGAGGGGACAGATACGCAGTATTTT.

The chain has TRBV27 and TRBJ1-2; tentative D call: TRBD1 (6 bases). CDR3 length equals 14 residues. V was pared by 2 bases and J by 2 bases, with 9 bases between. CDR1 and CDR2 from the germline V gene are MNHEY and SMNVEV (reference sequence). CDR3: CASSLNTGNYGYTF. In DNA form, the CDR3 reads TGTGCCAGCAGTTTAAACACAGGGAACTATGGCTACACCTTC.

The chain has TRBV27 and TRBJ2-7; maybe TRBD1 (6 bases). Germline V CDR1 and CDR2: MNHEY, SMNVEV (reference sequence). V was cut by 2 bases and J by 3 bases, with 11 bases left in between. The CDR3 totals 14 residues. For the CDR3, the DNA is TGTGCCAGCAGTTTAGTGCAGGGGCGCTACGAGCAGTACTTC. Its protein is CASSLVQGRYEQYF.

V gene TRBV6-6 combines with J gene TRBJ1-1; 10 positions match TRBD1. The CDR3 sequence is 15 residues long. CDR1 is MNHNY and CDR2 is SVGAGI in the germline V gene (reference sequence). The V segment lost 5 bases and the J segment 1 base; nucleotides outside the gene matches: 4. The CDR3 sequence is CASSRQGAWNTEAFF. The CDR3 region has the DNA TGTGCCAGCAGTCGACAGGGGGCGTGGAACACTGAAGCTTTCTTT.

The genes are TRBV5-1 and TRBJ2-3; the match to TRBD2 covers 7 bases. The germline V gene encodes CDR1 SGHRS and CDR2 YFSETQ. Trimming took 2 bases from V and 0 from J; bases not matched to a gene: 12. This CDR3 region has 18 residues. The CDR3 region has the DNA TGCGCCAGCAGCTTCAATGTGTGGGCGGGGGTTAGCACAGATACGCAGTATTTT. The encoded protein is CASSFNVWAGVSTDTQYF.

The table lists this clone with a count of one. The V gene is TRBV5-1, the J gene TRBJ2-3, with a weak D call TRBD2 (6 bases). Trimming took 6 bases from V and 3 from J, leaving 20 bases between them. Per germline, CDR1 SGHRS and CDR2 YFSETQ. The CDR3 consists of 16 residues. CDR3 DNA sequence: TGCGCCAGCACCATGGGCGCAGGGAGGTATACAGATACGCAGTATTTT. Translating it yields CASTMGAGRYTDTQYF.